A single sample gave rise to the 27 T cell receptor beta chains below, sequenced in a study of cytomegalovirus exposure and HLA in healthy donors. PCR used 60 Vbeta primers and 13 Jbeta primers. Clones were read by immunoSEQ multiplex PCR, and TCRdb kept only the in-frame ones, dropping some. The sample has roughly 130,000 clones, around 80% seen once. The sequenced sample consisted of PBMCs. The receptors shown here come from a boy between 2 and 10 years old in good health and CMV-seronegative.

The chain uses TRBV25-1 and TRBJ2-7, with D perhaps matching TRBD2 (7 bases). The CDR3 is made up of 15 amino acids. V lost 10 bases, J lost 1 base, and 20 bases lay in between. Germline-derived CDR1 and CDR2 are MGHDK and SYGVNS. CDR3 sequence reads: CAIPGGRTRSYEQYV. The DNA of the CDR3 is TGTGCCATCCCGGGGGGCAGGACAAGATCCTACGAGCAGTACGTC.

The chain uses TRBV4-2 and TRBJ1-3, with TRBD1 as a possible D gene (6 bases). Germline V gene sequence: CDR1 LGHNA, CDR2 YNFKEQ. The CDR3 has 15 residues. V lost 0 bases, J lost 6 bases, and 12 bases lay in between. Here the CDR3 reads CASSQDRGSENTIYF. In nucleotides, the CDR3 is TGTGCCAGCAGCCAAGATAGGGGGAGCGAAAACACCATATATTTT.

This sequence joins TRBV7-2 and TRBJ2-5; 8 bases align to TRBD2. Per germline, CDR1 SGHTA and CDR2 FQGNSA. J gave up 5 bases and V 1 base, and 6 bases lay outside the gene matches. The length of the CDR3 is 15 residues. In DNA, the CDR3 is TGTGCCAGCAGCTTAGGCTCGGGGGGGCGTGAGACCCAGTACTTC. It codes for CASSLGSGGRETQYF.

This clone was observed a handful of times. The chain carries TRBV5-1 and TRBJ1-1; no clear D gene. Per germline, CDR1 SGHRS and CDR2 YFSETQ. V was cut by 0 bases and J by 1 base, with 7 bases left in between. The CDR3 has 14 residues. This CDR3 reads CASSLEWRNTEAFF. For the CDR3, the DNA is TGCGCCAGCAGCTTGGAATGGAGGAACACTGAAGCTTTCTTT.

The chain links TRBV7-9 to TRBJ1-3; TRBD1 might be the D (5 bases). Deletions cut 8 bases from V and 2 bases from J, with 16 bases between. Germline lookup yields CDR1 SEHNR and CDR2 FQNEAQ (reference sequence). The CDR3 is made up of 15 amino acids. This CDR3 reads CASPPEEGPGNTIYF. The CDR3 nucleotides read TGTGCCAGCCCCCCGGAGGAGGGACCTGGAAACACCATATATTTT.

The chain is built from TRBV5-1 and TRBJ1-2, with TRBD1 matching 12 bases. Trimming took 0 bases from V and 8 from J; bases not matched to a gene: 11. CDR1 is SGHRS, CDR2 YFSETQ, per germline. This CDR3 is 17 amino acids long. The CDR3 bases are TGCGCCAGCAGCTTGGTGGGACAGGGGGCGGGCGGACCGGGCTACACCTTC. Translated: CASSLVGQGAGGPGYTF.

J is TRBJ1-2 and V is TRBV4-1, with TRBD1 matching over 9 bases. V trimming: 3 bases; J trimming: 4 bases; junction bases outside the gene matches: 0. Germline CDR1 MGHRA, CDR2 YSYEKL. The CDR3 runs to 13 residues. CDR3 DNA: TGCGCCAGCAGCCAGGGACAGGGCTATGGCTACACCTTC. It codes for CASSQGQGYGYTF.

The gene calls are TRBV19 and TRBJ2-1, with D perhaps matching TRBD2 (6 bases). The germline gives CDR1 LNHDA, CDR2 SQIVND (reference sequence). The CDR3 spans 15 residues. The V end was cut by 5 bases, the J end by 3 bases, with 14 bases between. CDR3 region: CASSDRDWYYNEQFF. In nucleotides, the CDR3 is TGTGCCAGTAGTGACCGGGACTGGTACTACAATGAGCAGTTCTTC.

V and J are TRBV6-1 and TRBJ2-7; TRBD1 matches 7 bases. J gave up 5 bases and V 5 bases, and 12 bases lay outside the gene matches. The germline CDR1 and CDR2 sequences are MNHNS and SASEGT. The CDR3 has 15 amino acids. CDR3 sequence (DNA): TGTGCCAGCAGTACAGGGGAACGAGTCGGTAACGAGCAGTACGTC. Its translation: CASSTGERVGNEQYV.

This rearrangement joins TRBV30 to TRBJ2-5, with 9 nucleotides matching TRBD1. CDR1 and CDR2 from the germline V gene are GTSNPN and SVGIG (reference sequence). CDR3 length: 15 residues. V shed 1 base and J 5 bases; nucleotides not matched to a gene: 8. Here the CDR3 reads CAWSDGQGREETQYF. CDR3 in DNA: TGTGCCTGGAGTGATGGACAGGGGAGGGAGGAGACCCAGTACTTC.

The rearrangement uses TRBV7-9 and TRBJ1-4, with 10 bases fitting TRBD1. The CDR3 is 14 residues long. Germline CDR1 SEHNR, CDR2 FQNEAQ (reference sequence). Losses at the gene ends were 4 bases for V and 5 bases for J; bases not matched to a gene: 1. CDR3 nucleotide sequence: TGTGCCAGCAGCTCGGGACAGGGGAATGAAAAACTGTTTTTT. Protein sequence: CASSSGQGNEKLFF. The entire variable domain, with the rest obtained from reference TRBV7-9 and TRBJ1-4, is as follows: DTGVSQNPRHKITKRGQNVTFRCDPISEHNRLYWYRQTLGQGPEFLTYFQNEAQLEKSRLLSDRFSAERPKGSFSTLEIQRTEQGDSAMYLCASSSGQGNEKLFFGSGTQLSVL.

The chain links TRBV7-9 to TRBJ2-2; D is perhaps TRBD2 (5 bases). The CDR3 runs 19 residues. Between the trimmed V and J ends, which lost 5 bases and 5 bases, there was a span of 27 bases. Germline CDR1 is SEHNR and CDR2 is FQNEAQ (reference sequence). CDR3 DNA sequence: TGTGCCAGCAGCCCTCTTTTTTTCAGCCGGAGGCCGGGGACCGGGGAGCTGTTTTTT. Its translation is CASSPLFFSRRPGTGELFF.

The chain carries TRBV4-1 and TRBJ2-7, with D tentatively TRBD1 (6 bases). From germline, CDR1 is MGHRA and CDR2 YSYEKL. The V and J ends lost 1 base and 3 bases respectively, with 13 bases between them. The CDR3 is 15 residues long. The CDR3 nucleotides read TGCGCCAGCAGCCAAGGCCCCGGACAGAACTACGAGCAGTACGTC. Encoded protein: CASSQGPGQNYEQYV.

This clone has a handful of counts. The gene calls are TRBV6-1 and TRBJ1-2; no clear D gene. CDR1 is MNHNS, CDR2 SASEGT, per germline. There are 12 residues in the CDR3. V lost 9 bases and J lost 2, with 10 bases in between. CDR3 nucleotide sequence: TGTGCCAGTTGGGCACAGAACTATGGCTACACCTTC. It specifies CASWAQNYGYTF.

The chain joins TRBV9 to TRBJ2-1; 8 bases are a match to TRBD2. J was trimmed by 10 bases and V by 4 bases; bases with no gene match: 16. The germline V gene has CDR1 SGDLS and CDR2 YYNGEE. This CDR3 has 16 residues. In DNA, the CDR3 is TGTGCCAGCAGCCCTCGTGAGAAGCGGGAGAATCAGGAGCAGTTCTTC. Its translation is CASSPREKRENQEQFF. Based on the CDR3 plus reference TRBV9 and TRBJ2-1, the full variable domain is DSGVTQTPKHLITATGQRVTLRCSPRSGDLSVYWYQQSLDQGLQFLIQYYNGEERAKGNILERFSAQQFPDLHSELNLSSLELGDSALYFCASSPREKRENQEQFFGPGTRLTVL.

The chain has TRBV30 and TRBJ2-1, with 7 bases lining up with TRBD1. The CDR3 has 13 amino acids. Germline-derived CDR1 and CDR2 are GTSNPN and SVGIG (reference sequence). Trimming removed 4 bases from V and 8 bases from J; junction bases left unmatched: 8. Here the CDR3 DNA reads TGTGCCTGGACGCAGGGGGTATCGGATGAGCAGTTCTTC. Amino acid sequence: CAWTQGVSDEQFF.

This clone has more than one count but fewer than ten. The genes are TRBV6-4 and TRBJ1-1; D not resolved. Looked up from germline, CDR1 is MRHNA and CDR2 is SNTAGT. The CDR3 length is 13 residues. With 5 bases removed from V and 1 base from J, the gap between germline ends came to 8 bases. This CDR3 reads CASSRGSNTEAFF. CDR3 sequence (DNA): TGTGCCAGCAGTCGGGGTTCGAACACTGAAGCTTTCTTT.

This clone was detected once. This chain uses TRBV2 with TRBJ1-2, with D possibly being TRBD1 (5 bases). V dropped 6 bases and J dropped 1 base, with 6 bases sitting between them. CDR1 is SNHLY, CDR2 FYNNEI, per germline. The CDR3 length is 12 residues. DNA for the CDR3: TGTGCCAGCAGAGGGGATAACTATGGCTACACCTTC. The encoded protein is CASRGDNYGYTF.

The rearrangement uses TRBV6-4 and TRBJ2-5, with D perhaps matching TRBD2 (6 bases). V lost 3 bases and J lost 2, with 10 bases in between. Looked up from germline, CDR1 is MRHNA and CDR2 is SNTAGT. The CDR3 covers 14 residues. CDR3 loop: CASSEVAEQETQYF. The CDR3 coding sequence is TGTGCCAGCAGTGAAGTAGCGGAGCAAGAGACCCAGTACTTC.

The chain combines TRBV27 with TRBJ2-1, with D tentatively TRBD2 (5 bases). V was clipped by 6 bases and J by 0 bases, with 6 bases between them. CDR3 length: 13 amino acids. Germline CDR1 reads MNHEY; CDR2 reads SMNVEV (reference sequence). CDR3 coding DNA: TGTGCCAGCAGGACTACCTCCTACAATGAGCAGTTCTTC. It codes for CASRTTSYNEQFF.

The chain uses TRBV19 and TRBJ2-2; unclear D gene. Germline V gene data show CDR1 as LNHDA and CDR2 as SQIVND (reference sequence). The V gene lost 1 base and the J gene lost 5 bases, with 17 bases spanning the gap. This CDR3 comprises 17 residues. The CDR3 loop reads CASSIGVKRLVTGELFF. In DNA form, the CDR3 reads TGTGCCAGTAGTATAGGGGTGAAGCGCCTTGTGACCGGGGAGCTGTTTTTT.

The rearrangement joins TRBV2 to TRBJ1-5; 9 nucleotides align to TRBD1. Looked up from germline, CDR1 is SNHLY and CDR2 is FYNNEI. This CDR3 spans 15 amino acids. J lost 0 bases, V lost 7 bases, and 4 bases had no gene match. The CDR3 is CASMGQGNSNQPQHF. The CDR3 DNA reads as TGTGCCAGCATGGGACAGGGCAATAGCAATCAGCCCCAGCATTTT.

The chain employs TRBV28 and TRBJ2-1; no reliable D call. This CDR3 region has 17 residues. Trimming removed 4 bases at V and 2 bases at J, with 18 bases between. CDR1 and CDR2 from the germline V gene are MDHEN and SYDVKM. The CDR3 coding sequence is TGTGCCAGCAGTTCGACCGCGACACCAAAGCCCTACAATGAGCAGTTCTTC. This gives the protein CASSSTATPKPYNEQFF.

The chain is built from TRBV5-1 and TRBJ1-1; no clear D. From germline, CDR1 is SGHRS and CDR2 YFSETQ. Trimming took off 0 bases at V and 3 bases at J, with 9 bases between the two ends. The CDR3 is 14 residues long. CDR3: CASSLDTPDTEAFF. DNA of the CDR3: TGCGCCAGCAGCTTGGACACGCCCGACACTGAAGCTTTCTTT.

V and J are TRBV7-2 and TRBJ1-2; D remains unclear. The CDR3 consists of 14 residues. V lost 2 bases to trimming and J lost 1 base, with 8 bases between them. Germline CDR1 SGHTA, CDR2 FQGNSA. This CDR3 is CASSLIGDNYGYTF. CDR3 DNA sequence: TGTGCCAGCAGCTTAATCGGGGATAACTATGGCTACACCTTC. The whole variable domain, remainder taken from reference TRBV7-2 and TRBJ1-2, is GAGVSQSPSNKVTEKGKDVELRCDPISGHTALYWYRQSLGQGLEFLIYFQGNSAPDKSGLPSDRFSAERTGGSVSTLTIQRTQQEDSAVYLCASSLIGDNYGYTFGSGTRLTVV.

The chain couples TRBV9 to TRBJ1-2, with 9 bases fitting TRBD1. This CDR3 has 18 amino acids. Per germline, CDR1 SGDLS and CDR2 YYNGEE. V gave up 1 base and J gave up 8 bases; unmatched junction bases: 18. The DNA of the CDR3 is TGTGCCAGCAGCGTAAAATGGGACAGGGCCAGTTTTGAATGCGGCTACACCTTC. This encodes CASSVKWDRASFECGYTF.

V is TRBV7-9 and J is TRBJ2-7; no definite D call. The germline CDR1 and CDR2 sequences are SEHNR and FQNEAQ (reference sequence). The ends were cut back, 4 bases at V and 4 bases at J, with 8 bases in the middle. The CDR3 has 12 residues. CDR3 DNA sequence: TGTGCCAGCAGCTCTCGACTGTACGAGCAGTACGTC. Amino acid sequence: CASSSRLYEQYV.